The clone carrying this T cell receptor beta chain was recorded a few times. Its specificity is unknown. Investigators reverse transcribed all isolated RNA, so they sequenced expressed TCRB transcripts. Assay used: immunoSEQ multiplex PCR; TCRdb lists only in-frame clones, some missing. This repertoire shows around 250,000 clones, approximately 25% found once; its top ten account for approximately 0.011%. This record comes from a study of beta chain features in type 1 diabetes. Study findings and constraints: The study found moderately but significantly shorter TCRB CDR3s in all four CD4+ subsets of Type 1 diabetes patients.

The CDR3 length is 15 residues. Germline trimming cut 0 bases from V and 4 bases from J; bases unmatched to any gene: 7. Per germline, CDR1 SGHRS and CDR2 YFSETQ. The specimen sequenced was naive CD4+ T cells from blood. The sequence was collected from a woman aged 25 to 39 with type 1 diabetes. This sequence joins TRBV5-1 and TRBJ2-7, with 7 bases lining up with TRBD2. The CDR3 coding sequence is TGCGCCAGCAGCTTGGAGGCAGGGACTATGTACGAGCAGTACTTC. Its translation is CASSLEAGTMYEQYF.